This TCR beta chain originates from a study of T cells in localized non-small cell lung cancer. Study conclusions and caveats: Among the top 100 tumor clones, a median approximately 62 appeared in adjacent lung. Prolonged overall survival went with higher T cell density in the blood. Only one tumor region went through sequencing, so heterogeneity may still be there. T cell clonality was highest in uninvolved adjacent lung, above tumor.

Data came from immunoSEQ multiplex PCR; TCRdb stores just in-frame clones and leaves some out. The sample consists of 45,000 or so clones, around 86% of them appearing once. Trimming removed 6 bases from V and 7 bases from J; junction bases left unmatched: 13. Germline V CDR1 and CDR2: KGHSH, LQKENI. The CDR3 is 16 amino acids. Concerning this clone: Its antigen is not known.

The gene calls are TRBV18 and TRBJ2-4, with 9 bases identical to TRBD1. Sequencing used PBMCs, obtained before any cancer treatment. This sequence originates from a man aged 35-75 years with stage II lung adenocarcinoma. CDR3 residues: CASSATPQGARNIQYF. The CDR3 bases are TGTGCCAGCTCCGCCACCCCACAGGGGGCAAGGAACATTCAGTACTTC.